This is a list of T cell receptor beta chains from one sample in a study of blood T cell repertoires in COVID-19. Only in-frame clones appear in the TCRdb table, and some are missing; sequencing was by immunoSEQ multiplex PCR. The sample has tens of thousands of clones, 78% seen once. The sequenced sample consisted of peripheral blood. These receptors all stem from a man older than 75 with acute or convalescent COVID-19. CDR3s include the opening cysteine and the closing phenylalanine or tryptophan. D genes are given only for firm matches. Clone size is given for some rows only: seen once, a few or many times, or a class if the clone is expanded.

clone_size	v_call	d_call	j_call	cdr3_nt	cdr3_aa
NA	TRBV2	NA	TRBJ1-4	TGTGCCAGCATTGGTCAAGTGGTCGGTGAAAAACTGTTTTTT	CASIGQVVGEKLFF
few	TRBV19	NA	TRBJ2-2	TGTGCCAGTACCCGCCGTGGAGGGGGGGGGACCGGGGAGCTGTTTTTT	CASTRRGGGGTGELFF
NA	TRBV4-3	NA	TRBJ2-3	TGCGCCAGCAGCCCGGGGAGCACTAGCACAGATACGCAGTATTTT	CASSPGSTSTDTQYF
NA	TRBV24-1	TRBD1	TRBJ2-3	TGTGCCACCAGTCAACAGGGGCATACGCAGTATTTT	CATSQQGHTQYF
NA	TRBV15	NA	TRBJ2-3	TGTGCCACCAGCAGAGATTTGCGGACAAGCACAGATACGCAGTATTTT	CATSRDLRTSTDTQYF
NA	TRBV4-2	TRBD1	TRBJ1-2	TGTGCCAGCAGCCAAGATTTACCAGGGGGCAGGATTAACTATGGCTACACCTTC	CASSQDLPGGRINYGYTF
NA	TRBV6-2/TRBV6-3	NA	TRBJ2-1	TGTGCCAGCAGTCCCATGGGGGGACCCTCCTACAATGAGCAGTTCTTC	CASSPMGGPSYNEQFF
once	TRBV11-2	NA	TRBJ2-1	TGTGCCAGCAGCTTAATCCGTGGGGGCGCCTACAATGAGCAGTTCTTC	CASSLIRGGAYNEQFF
NA	TRBV20-1	NA	TRBJ1-2	TGCAGTGCTCTCGGACAGCTAGGCTACACCTTC	CSALGQLGYTF
NA	TRBV7-2	TRBD2	TRBJ2-1	TGTGCCAGCAGCCCCCGGAGGAGCGGGGGTATTGAGCAGTTCTTC	CASSPRRSGGIEQFF
NA	TRBV10-2	TRBD1	TRBJ2-2	TGCGCCAGCAGTGAGCGGACAGGGAACACCGGGGAGCTGTTTTTT	CASSERTGNTGELFF
NA	TRBV7-2	NA	TRBJ2-7	TGTGCCAGCAGCTTCCAGTACGAGCAGTACTTC	CASSFQYEQYF
NA	TRBV5-6	NA	TRBJ2-3	TGTGCCAGCAGCTTCTCCCCGGCGGTGACTAGCACAGATACGCAGTATTTT	CASSFSPAVTSTDTQYF
medium-sized	TRBV4-3	NA	TRBJ1-5	TGCGCCAGCAGCCAAGAACCAGGGAAGGGTCAGCCCCAGCATTTT	CASSQEPGKGQPQHF
NA	TRBV12-3/TRBV12-4	NA	TRBJ2-5	TGTGCCAGCAGTCGGACAGAAGAGACCCAGTACTTC	CASSRTEETQYF
NA	TRBV29-1	TRBD2	TRBJ2-3	TGCAGCGTGACGAGACTAGCGGGGCCAGATACGCAGTATTTT	CSVTRLAGPDTQYF
once	TRBV7-2	TRBD2	TRBJ2-3	TGTGCCAGCACACGACCTAGCGGGGGTAGCACAGATACGCAGTATTTT	CASTRPSGGSTDTQYF
NA	TRBV7-8	TRBD2	TRBJ2-3	TGTGCCAGCACCTCTAGCGGGGGGATCACAGATACGCAGTATTTT	CASTSSGGITDTQYF
NA	TRBV6-2/TRBV6-3	TRBD2	TRBJ2-3	TGTGCCAGCAGTTCGAGGGTCGGGCCTAGCGGGGGAAAAAACCATTACAAGTATTTT	CASSSRVGPSGGKNHYKYF
NA	TRBV5-5	NA	TRBJ1-1	TGTGCCAGCAGCCTTTATCCTCAGGAAGGCACTGAAGCTTTCTTT	CASSLYPQEGTEAFF
few	TRBV19	TRBD1	TRBJ2-5	TGTGCCTCGAAACGGGACAGGGGGCGTGAGACCCAGTACTTC	CASKRDRGRETQYF
NA	TRBV29-1	TRBD1	TRBJ1-1	TGCAGCGCGCCATTGACAGGGGGGACTGAAGCTTTCTTT	CSAPLTGGTEAFF
many	TRBV19	NA	TRBJ1-1	TGTGCCAGTAGTATGTCCAGGGACACTGAAGCTTTCTTT	CASSMSRDTEAFF
NA	TRBV7-9	TRBD2	TRBJ2-2	TGTGCCAGCAGTCCCCTTCTGCGACTAGCGGGGGGGCCCGACGGGGAGCTGTTTTTT	CASSPLLRLAGGPDGELFF
NA	TRBV2	NA	TRBJ1-5	TGTGCCAGTGGGAGGACATATTATCAGCCCCAGCATTTT	CASGRTYYQPQHF
NA	TRBV5-5	NA	TRBJ2-3	TGTGCCAGCAGCTCCCGCGGGGGCTTGGGGACAGATACGCAGTATTTT	CASSSRGGLGTDTQYF
few	TRBV3-1/TRBV3-2	NA	TRBJ2-1	TGTGCCAGTGGGGAGATCTCCTACAATGAGCAGTTCTTC	CASGEISYNEQFF
NA	TRBV3-1/TRBV3-2	TRBD1	TRBJ1-2	TGTGCCAGCAGCGAGACAGGGGGGGATGTCTATGGCTACACCTTC	CASSETGGDVYGYTF
NA	TRBV6-1	NA	TRBJ1-2	TGTGCCAGCAGTGATGACACGACATCCTCCCCCTATGGCTACACCTTC	CASSDDTTSSPYGYTF
NA	TRBV6-5	TRBD1	TRBJ1-2	TGTGCCAGCAGTTACACAGGGGGCCGTGGCTACACCTTC	CASSYTGGRGYTF
NA	TRBV5-1	TRBD1	TRBJ1-2	TGCGCCAGCAGCTTGGAGGTTCGGACAGGGGGTTCCTATGGCTACACCTTC	CASSLEVRTGGSYGYTF
NA	TRBV5-4	TRBD1	TRBJ2-7	TGTGCCAGCAGCCCCCGGGACAGGGCAGGAGGGTACTTC	CASSPRDRAGGYF
NA	TRBV19	TRBD1	TRBJ1-1	TGTGCCAGTAGTTCTACAGGGGACACTGAAGCTTTCTTT	CASSSTGDTEAFF
few	TRBV5-1	NA	TRBJ2-7	TGCGCCAGCAGCTTGGCCGAGTATCGCGAGCAGTACTTC	CASSLAEYREQYF
NA	TRBV6-2/TRBV6-3	NA	TRBJ1-6	TGTGCCAGCAGTTACAGGGGCGGCAGTAATTCACCCCTCCACTTT	CASSYRGGSNSPLHF
NA	TRBV6-5	NA	TRBJ1-4	TGTGCCAGCAGTTACTCTAGCGTTGGCGAAAAACTGTTTTTT	CASSYSSVGEKLFF
NA	TRBV9	TRBD2	TRBJ2-3	TGTGCCAGCACCTTGACTAGCGGGGGTACAGATACGCAGTATTTT	CASTLTSGGTDTQYF
NA	TRBV6-5	NA	TRBJ2-5	TGTGCCAGCAATAGGGGGCAAGAGACCCAGTACTTC	CASNRGQETQYF
NA	TRBV6-5	TRBD1	TRBJ2-7	TGTGCCAGTCGACAGGGCGCACCCTACGAGCAGTACTTC	CASRQGAPYEQYF
once	TRBV6-5	TRBD1	TRBJ1-6	TGTGCCAGCAGTCCCCGACAGGGGTCGAATTCACCCCTCCACTTT	CASSPRQGSNSPLHF
NA	TRBV4-3	NA	TRBJ2-3	TGCGCCAGCAGCCAAGAACCCGCAGGGACAGATACGCAGTATTTT	CASSQEPAGTDTQYF
NA	TRBV5-1	NA	TRBJ1-2	TGCGCCAGCAGCTTGGATGGCAGGGACTCATATGGCTACACCTTC	CASSLDGRDSYGYTF
NA	TRBV7-6	TRBD2	TRBJ2-3	TGTGCCAGCAGCTTAAGCGGGGGGGCATCGGATACGCAGTATTTT	CASSLSGGASDTQYF
NA	TRBV12-3/TRBV12-4	NA	TRBJ1-6	TGTGCCAGCAGTTTAGACAGGGATTCACCCCTCCACTTT	CASSLDRDSPLHF
NA	TRBV19	TRBD1	TRBJ1-2	TGTGCCAGTAGTAAGGACAGGGGGCATGGCTACACCTTC	CASSKDRGHGYTF
NA	TRBV6-1	TRBD1	TRBJ2-5	TGTGCCAGCAGTGAGACAGGGGGCGGAAAGACCCAGTACTTC	CASSETGGGKTQYF
NA	TRBV4-3	NA	TRBJ2-6	TGCGCCAGCAGCCAACTCTGGGGGGCTGGGGCCAACGTCCTGACTTTC	CASSQLWGAGANVLTF
NA	TRBV11-2	NA	TRBJ1-4	TGTGCCAGCAGCTTAGGGGACTCACGCACCGAAAAACTGTTTTTT	CASSLGDSRTEKLFF
NA	TRBV11-2	TRBD2	TRBJ2-3	TGTGCCAGCAGCTTAGCGGGGGGGCCGGTGTCAGATACGCAGTATTTT	CASSLAGGPVSDTQYF
NA	TRBV9	NA	TRBJ1-1	TGTGCCAGCAGCGCAGCACAGGACACTGAAGCTTTCTTT	CASSAAQDTEAFF